This TCR beta chain derives from a study of beta chain features in type 1 diabetes. Findings and limits, study-wide: Across all four CD4+ subsets, people with type 1 diabetes showed modestly shorter TCRB CDR3s.

About this clone: Its matching antigen is unknown.

The investigators reverse transcribed all of the isolated RNA, so they sequenced expressed TCRB transcripts. Assay: immunoSEQ multiplex PCR; the TCRdb copy retains only in-frame clones and omits some. The repertoire holds around 330,000 clones, with 11% as singletons. Germline trimming cut 2 bases from V and 7 bases from J; bases unmatched to any gene: 4. CDR1 and CDR2 (germline): SGHNT, YENEEA. The CDR3 runs 15 residues. V and J are TRBV11-3 and TRBJ2-4, with 11 bases that match TRBD2. The TCR was taken from a woman younger than 45 in good health. The sequenced material came from naive CD4+ T cells from blood. The CDR3 sequence: CASSLRSSGGNIQYF. In nucleotides, the CDR3 is TGTGCCAGCAGCTTAAGGTCTAGCGGGGGGAACATTCAGTACTTC.